One sample yielded the 20 T cell receptor beta chains listed below, sequenced in a study of T-cell memory formation after mild COVID-19. TCRdb reanalysed the 5' RACE reads using MiXCR and keeps one entry per CDR3 protein. The repertoire holds about 130,000 distinct CDR3 sequences, with roughly 15% as singletons. The sequenced sample consisted of PBMCs or a T cell subset sorted from them (not recorded which). These receptors all stem from an adult woman who had mild COVID-19 (a few samples of this study predate the infection). Cell type and time point are not known.

This clonotype was seen a handful of times. The chain joins TRBV12-3 or TRBV12-4 to TRBJ2-1; D might be TRBD1 (5 bases). Between the trimmed V and J ends, which lost 0 bases and 4 bases, there was a span of 13 bases. This CDR3 comprises 16 residues. As DNA, the CDR3 is TGTGCCAGCAGTTTAGCCCCAGGGTCCCTGTACAATGAGCAGTTCTTC. This codes for CASSLAPGSLYNEQFF.

The V gene is TRBV7-3, the J gene TRBJ2-7, with D possibly being TRBD1 (6 bases). V shed 4 bases and J shed 8 bases, with 15 bases lying between them. The CDR3 sequence is 13 residues long. Germline V gene lookup returns CDR1 SGHTA and CDR2 FQGTGA. The CDR3 nucleotides are TGTGCCAGCAGCTCCCTGGGACACACCAAGCAGTACTTC. It codes for CASSSLGHTKQYF. The full variable domain, with the rest looked up from reference TRBV7-3 and TRBJ2-7, is GAGVSQTPSNKVTEKGKYVELRCDPISGHTALYWYRQSLGQGPEFLIYFQGTGAADDSGLPNDRFFAVRPEGSVSTLKIQRTERGDSAVYLCASSSLGHTKQYFGPGTRLTVT.

This clonotype appeared a few times. V gene TRBV7-8 combines with J gene TRBJ2-1; 8 bases align to TRBD2. Germline V gives CDR1 SGHVS, CDR2 FQNEAQ. V was clipped by 5 bases and J by 0 bases; unmatched bases: 9. The CDR3 sequence is 17 residues long. The CDR3 DNA follows: TGTGCCAGCAGCCCTTCGAGCGGGGGTCTCTCCTACAATGAGCAGTTCTTC. The encoded protein is CASSPSSGGLSYNEQFF. Supplemented by reference TRBV7-8 and TRBJ2-1, the full variable domain reads GAGVSQSPRYKVAKRGQDVALRCDPISGHVSLFWYQQALGQGPEFLTYFQNEAQLDKSGLPSDRFFAERPEGSVSTLKIQRTQQEDSAVYLCASSPSSGGLSYNEQFFGPGTRLTVL.

A few counts support this clonotype. The gene calls are TRBV27 and TRBJ1-2; maybe TRBD1 (6 bases). Germline values: CDR1 MNHEY, CDR2 SMNVEV (reference sequence). The V end was cut by 2 bases, the J end by 5 bases, with 9 bases between. The CDR3 has 13 amino acids. The chain's CDR3 is CASSLQGRYGYTF. Here the CDR3 DNA reads TGTGCCAGCAGTTTACAGGGGCGGTATGGCTACACCTTC.

This clonotype came up a few times. V gene TRBV3-1 combines with J gene TRBJ2-3; D gene uncertain. The CDR3 runs 15 residues. Trimming took 3 bases from V and 0 from J, leaving 10 bases between them. The V gene's germline CDR1 is LGHDT and CDR2 YNNKEL (reference sequence). DNA for the CDR3: TGTGCCAGCAGCCACCCCAATCCTAGCACAGATACGCAGTATTTT. Translated: CASSHPNPSTDTQYF.

The chain links TRBV18 to TRBJ2-7; D uncertain. This CDR3 region has 13 residues. Trimming shortened V by 0 bases and J by 2 bases, and 5 bases separated the two germline ends. Germline loops: CDR1 KGHSH, CDR2 LQKENI. CDR3 DNA sequence: TGTGCCAGCTCACCACCCCTGACCTACGAGCAGTACTTC. Its protein product is CASSPPLTYEQYF.

This chain links TRBV6-5 with TRBJ2-1; 9 nucleotides align to TRBD2. There are 14 residues in the CDR3. The germline gives CDR1 MNHEY, CDR2 SVGAGI. V dropped 6 bases and J dropped 6; count of bases not matched to a gene: 6. The CDR3 DNA follows: TGTGCCAGCAGCGCTAGCGGGAACTCCAATGAGCAGTTCTTC. This gives the protein CASSASGNSNEQFF.

This clonotype has only a few counts. The chain combines TRBV19 with TRBJ1-2, with 9 bases lining up with TRBD1. CDR3 size: 14 residues. CDR1 LNHDA and CDR2 SQIVND come from the germline V gene (reference sequence). Trimming cost V 5 bases and J 4 bases; bases outside gene matches: 5. In DNA form, the CDR3 reads TGTGCCAGTAGTGTGGGACAGGGTGGCTATGGCTACACCTTC. It codes for CASSVGQGGYGYTF.

The chain has TRBV24-1 and TRBJ1-5; 8 nucleotides line up with TRBD1. Germline V gene lookup returns CDR1 KGHDR and CDR2 SFDVKD. With 4 bases clipped from V and 7 bases from J, the junction kept 8 bases outside the gene matches. The CDR3 covers 15 residues. CDR3 protein: CATSERGQGGQPQHF. CDR3 nucleotides: TGTGCCACCAGTGAACGAGGACAGGGAGGCCAGCCCCAGCATTTT.

This chain links TRBV7-9 with TRBJ2-2; 7 nucleotides agree with TRBD1. With 4 bases clipped from V and 4 bases from J, the junction kept 6 bases outside the gene matches. The germline V gene has CDR1 SEHNR and CDR2 FQNEAQ (reference sequence). The CDR3 spans 15 residues. The DNA for the CDR3 is TGTGCCAGCAGCTCCCTGGGACAGTCCACCGGGGAGCTGTTTTTT. It is translated as CASSSLGQSTGELFF.

This clonotype has a count of ten or more. The chain uses TRBV24-1 and TRBJ2-2, with TRBD1 identical over 11 bases. The CDR3 length is 16 residues. Germline CDR1 is KGHDR and CDR2 is SFDVKD. The junction had 6 bases not matched to a gene; V was cut back by 3 bases and J by 7 bases. The chain's CDR3 is CATSDPGQGVVGELFF. CDR3 sequence (DNA): TGTGCCACCAGTGATCCGGGACAGGGGGTCGTCGGGGAGCTGTTTTTT.

The chain is built from TRBV3-1 and TRBJ1-1; the D is unclear. CDR3 size: 15 residues. From germline, CDR1 is LGHDT and CDR2 YNNKEL (reference sequence). V gave up 0 bases and J gave up 3 bases, with 11 bases separating them. CDR3 sequence: CASSQELAGYTEAFF. In nucleotides, the CDR3 is TGTGCCAGCAGCCAAGAATTAGCCGGGTACACTGAAGCTTTCTTT.

The V gene is TRBV29-1, the J gene TRBJ2-1, with 9 bases matching TRBD1. The CDR3 is made up of 13 amino acids. Germline trimming cut 4 bases from V and 8 bases from J; bases unmatched to any gene: 6. Germline CDR1 reads SQVTM; CDR2 reads ANQGSEA. As DNA, the CDR3 is TGCAGCGTTGTAGGGGACAGGGACGATGAGCAGTTCTTC. Its protein is CSVVGDRDDEQFF.

The sample holds a few counts of this clonotype. The V call is TRBV12-3 or TRBV12-4, the J call TRBJ1-6, with D hard to call. V lost 4 bases and J 6 bases, leaving 10 bases between the germline ends. This CDR3 comprises 14 residues. The CDR3 DNA reads TGTGCCAGCAGTTATGAGACGGCTAATTCACCCCTCCACTTT. It is translated as CASSYETANSPLHF.

V and J are TRBV30 and TRBJ1-2; 11 bases fit TRBD1. Trimming cost V 5 bases and J 7 bases; bases outside gene matches: 3. Germline V gives CDR1 GTSNPN, CDR2 SVGIG (reference sequence). This CDR3 spans 12 amino acids. CDR3 DNA sequence: TGTGCCTGGGGACAGGGGGCATCTGGCTACACCTTC. Translation: CAWGQGASGYTF.

This clonotype has ten or more counts. This chain uses TRBV4-1 with TRBJ2-3, with 8 bases fitting TRBD1. J gave up 3 bases and V 2 bases, and 7 bases lay outside the gene matches. Per the germline V gene, CDR1 is MGHRA and CDR2 is YSYEKL. The CDR3 runs 16 residues. For the CDR3, the DNA is TGCGCCAGCAGCCAAACGTACAGGGGGGAAACAGATACGCAGTATTTT. As protein: CASSQTYRGETDTQYF.

This clonotype was counted between two and nine times. The chain uses TRBV6-6 and TRBJ2-7; TRBD1 or TRBD2 may be the D gene (5 bases each). The CDR3 contains 16 residues. The ends were cut back, 4 bases at V and 4 bases at J, with 20 bases in the middle. Germline V gene sequence: CDR1 MNHNY, CDR2 SVGAGI (reference sequence). The CDR3 spells CASSLGVRGRRYEQYF. The CDR3, as DNA: TGTGCCAGCAGTTTGGGGGTAAGAGGTAGACGGTACGAGCAGTACTTC.

This clonotype was observed a few times. At one boundary the junction diverges from the germline segment, which might be a read error. This rearrangement joins TRBV7-9 to TRBJ1-2, with no clear D. Germline CDR1 and CDR2: SEHNR and FQNEAQ (reference sequence). This CDR3 has 12 residues. The CDR3 spells CASSSVHWMAFF. The CDR3 DNA follows: TGTGCCAGCAGCTCTGTACACTGGATGGCTTTCTTC.

This chain links TRBV4-3 with TRBJ1-6; the D is unclear. Germline loops: CDR1 LGHNA, CDR2 YSLEER. The CDR3 totals 16 residues. Trimming cost V 0 bases and J 5 bases, with 11 bases left between them. CDR3 nucleotide sequence: TGCGCCAGCAGCCAAGATCGGGCCAGGCATAATTCACCCCTCCACTTT. Translated, it gives CASSQDRARHNSPLHF.

V usage is TRBV6-6 and J usage is TRBJ1-2; D uncertain. Germline CDR1 is MNHNY and CDR2 is SVGAGI (reference sequence). Trimming took off 6 bases at V and 4 bases at J, with 12 bases between the two ends. The CDR3 contains 13 residues. CDR3 sequence reads: CASRGPGGYGYTF. CDR3 bases: TGTGCCAGCAGGGGCCCCGGCGGCTATGGCTACACCTTC.